Included here is one T cell receptor (beta chain) sequence, with context. Its cognate antigen is unknown. This specimen comes from a study of T-cell memory formation after mild COVID-19. Study-level points and caveats: Certain responding clones were present in pre-infection memory, suggesting participation of cross-reactive memory. The study found contracting CD4+ clones mainly in CM and EM and contracting CD8+ clones in EMRA.

The authors produced TCR alpha and TCR beta cDNA libraries with sample barcodes and UMIs by 5'RACE using constant-segment primers. Each CDR3 protein gets one entry after TCRdb re-called the 5' RACE reads with MiXCR. The data hold some 290,000 distinct CDR3 sequences, with under 20% observed a single time. The CDR3 is made up of 14 amino acids. Germline CDR1 is MGHRA and CDR2 is YSYEKL. V was pared by 4 bases and J by 5 bases, with 14 bases between. V and J are TRBV4-1 and TRBJ2-5, with D unresolved. Source material: PBMCs or a T cell subset sorted from them (not recorded which). The receptor was isolated from a man younger than 35 who had mild COVID-19 (a few samples of this study predate the infection). Cell type and time point are not known. The CDR3, as DNA: TGCGCCAGCAGCCCCCAGGATAGTAGTGAGACCCAGTACTTC. Amino acid sequence: CASSPQDSSETQYF.